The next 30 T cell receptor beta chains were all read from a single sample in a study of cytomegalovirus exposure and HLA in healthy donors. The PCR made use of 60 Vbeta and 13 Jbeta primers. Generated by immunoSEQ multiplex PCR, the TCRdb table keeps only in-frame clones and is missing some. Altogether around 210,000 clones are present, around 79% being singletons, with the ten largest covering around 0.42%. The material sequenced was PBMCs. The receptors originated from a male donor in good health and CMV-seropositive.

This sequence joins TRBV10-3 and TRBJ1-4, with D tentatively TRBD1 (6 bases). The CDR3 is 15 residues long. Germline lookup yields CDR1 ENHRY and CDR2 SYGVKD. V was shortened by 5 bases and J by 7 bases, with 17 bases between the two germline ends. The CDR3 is CAISKTGQKSEKLFF. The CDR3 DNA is TGTGCCATCAGTAAAACAGGGCAGAAGAGTGAAAAACTGTTTTTT.

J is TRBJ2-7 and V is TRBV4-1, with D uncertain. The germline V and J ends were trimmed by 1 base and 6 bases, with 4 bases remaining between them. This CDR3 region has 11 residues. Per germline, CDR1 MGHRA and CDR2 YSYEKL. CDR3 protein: CASSQVLEQYF. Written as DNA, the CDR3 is TGCGCCAGCAGCCAAGTTCTCGAGCAGTACTTC.

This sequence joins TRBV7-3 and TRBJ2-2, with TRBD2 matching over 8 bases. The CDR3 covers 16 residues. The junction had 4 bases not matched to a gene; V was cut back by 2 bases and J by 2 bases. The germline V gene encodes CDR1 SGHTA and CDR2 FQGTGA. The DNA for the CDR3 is TGTGCCAGCAGCTTACGAGCGGGGGTAAACACCGGGGAGCTGTTTTTT. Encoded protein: CASSLRAGVNTGELFF.

In nucleotides, the CDR3 is TGTGCCAGCAGCTTAGTCGTTCGAGGAGGCTATGGCTACACCTTC. Protein product: CASSLVVRGGYGYTF. The rearrangement links TRBV11-2 to TRBJ1-2; D gene ambiguous. The germline gives CDR1 SGHAT, CDR2 FQNNGV. The V end was cut by 1 base, the J end by 4 bases, with 13 bases between. The CDR3 totals 15 residues.

In nucleotides, the CDR3 is TGTGCCAGCTCACCGGGGATAGGGGCGAGAGGCACTGAAGCTTTCTTT. Its translation is CASSPGIGARGTEAFF. The chain links TRBV18 to TRBJ1-1, with D maybe TRBD1 (5 bases). The CDR3 runs 16 residues. Germline V gives CDR1 KGHSH, CDR2 LQKENI. Deletions cut 3 bases from V and 4 bases from J, with 18 bases between.

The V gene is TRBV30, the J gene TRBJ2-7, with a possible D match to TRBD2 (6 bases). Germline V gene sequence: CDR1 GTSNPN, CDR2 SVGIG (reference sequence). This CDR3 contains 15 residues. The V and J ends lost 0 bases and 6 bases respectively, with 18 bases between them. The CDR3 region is CAWSVLGGPRGEQYF. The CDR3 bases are TGTGCCTGGAGTGTACTGGGGGGACCTCGCGGCGAGCAGTACTTC.

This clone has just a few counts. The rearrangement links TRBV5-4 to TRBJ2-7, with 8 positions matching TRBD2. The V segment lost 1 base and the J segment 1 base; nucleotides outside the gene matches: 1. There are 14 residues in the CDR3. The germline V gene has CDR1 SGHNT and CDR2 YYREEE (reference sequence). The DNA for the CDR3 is TGTGCCAGCAGCTTGACTAGCGGTTCCTACGAGCAGTACTTC. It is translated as CASSLTSGSYEQYF. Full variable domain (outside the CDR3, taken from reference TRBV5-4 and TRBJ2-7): ETGVTQSPTHLIKTRGQQVTLRCSSQSGHNTVSWYQQALGQGPQFIFQYYREEENGRGNFPPRFSGLQFPNYSSELNVNALELDDSALYLCASSLTSGSYEQYFGPGTRLTVT.

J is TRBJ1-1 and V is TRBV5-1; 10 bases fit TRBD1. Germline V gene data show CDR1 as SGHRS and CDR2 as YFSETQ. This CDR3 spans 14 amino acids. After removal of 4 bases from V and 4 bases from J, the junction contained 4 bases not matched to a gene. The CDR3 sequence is CASSKTGGVTEAFF. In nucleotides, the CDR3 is TGCGCCAGCAGCAAGACAGGGGGCGTCACTGAAGCTTTCTTT.

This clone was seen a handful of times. CDR3 nucleotides: TGTGCCAGCAGTTACGCCCTAGGAACTGAAGCTTTCTTT. This gives the protein CASSYALGTEAFF. This chain uses TRBV6-5 with TRBJ1-1; D unclear. Germline CDR1 reads MNHEY; CDR2 reads SVGAGI. V lost 2 bases, J lost 5 bases, and 9 bases lay in between. The CDR3 is 13 residues long.

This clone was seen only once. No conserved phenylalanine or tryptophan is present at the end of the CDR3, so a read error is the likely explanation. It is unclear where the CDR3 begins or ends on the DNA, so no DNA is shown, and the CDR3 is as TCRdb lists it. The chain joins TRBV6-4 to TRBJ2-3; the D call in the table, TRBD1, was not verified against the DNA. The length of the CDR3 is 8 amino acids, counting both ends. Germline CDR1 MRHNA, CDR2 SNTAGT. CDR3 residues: CASYSRDI.

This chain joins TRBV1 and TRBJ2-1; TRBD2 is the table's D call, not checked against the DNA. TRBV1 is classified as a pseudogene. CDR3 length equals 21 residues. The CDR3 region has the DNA TGCACCAGCAGCCAAGAGACTGCGGGGGCCGCAGAGCTAGCGGGAAACAATGAGCAGTTCTTC. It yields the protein CTSSQETAGAAELAGNNEQFF.

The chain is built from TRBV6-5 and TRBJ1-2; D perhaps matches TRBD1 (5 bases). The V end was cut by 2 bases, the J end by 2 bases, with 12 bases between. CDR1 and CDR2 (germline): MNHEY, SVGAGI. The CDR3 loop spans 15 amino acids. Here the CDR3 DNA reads TGTGCCAGCAGTTACGTAGGGGCACTCAACTATGGCTACACCTTC. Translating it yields CASSYVGALNYGYTF.

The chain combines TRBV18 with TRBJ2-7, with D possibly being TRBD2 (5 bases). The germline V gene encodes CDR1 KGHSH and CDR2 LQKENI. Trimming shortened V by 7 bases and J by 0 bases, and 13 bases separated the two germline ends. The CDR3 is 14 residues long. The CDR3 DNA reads TGTGCCAGCTTGTCGGGATCTCCCTCCTACGAGCAGTACTTC. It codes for CASLSGSPSYEQYF.

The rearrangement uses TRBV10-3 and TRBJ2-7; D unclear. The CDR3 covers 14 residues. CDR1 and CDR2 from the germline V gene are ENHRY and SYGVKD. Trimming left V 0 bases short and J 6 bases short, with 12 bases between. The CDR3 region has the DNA TGTGCCATCAGTGAGTCGAATTTGAGAGGCGAGCAGTACTTC. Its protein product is CAISESNLRGEQYF.

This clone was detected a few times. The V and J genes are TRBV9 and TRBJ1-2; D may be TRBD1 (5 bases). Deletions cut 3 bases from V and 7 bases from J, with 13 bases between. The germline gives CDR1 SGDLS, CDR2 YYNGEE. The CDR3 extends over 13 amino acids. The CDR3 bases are TGTGCCAGCAGCGCCCCGGGGGTTGGTGGCTACACCTTC. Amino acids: CASSAPGVGGYTF. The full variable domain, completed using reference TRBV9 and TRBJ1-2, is DSGVTQTPKHLITATGQRVTLRCSPRSGDLSVYWYQQSLDQGLQFLIQYYNGEERAKGNILERFSAQQFPDLHSELNLSSLELGDSALYFCASSAPGVGGYTFGSGTRLTVV.

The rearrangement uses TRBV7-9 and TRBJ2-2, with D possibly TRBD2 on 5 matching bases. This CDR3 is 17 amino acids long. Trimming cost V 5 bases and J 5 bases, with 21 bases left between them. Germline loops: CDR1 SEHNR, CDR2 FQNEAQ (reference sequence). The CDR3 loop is CASSPHQRNLRTGELFF. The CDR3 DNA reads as TGTGCCAGCAGCCCCCATCAGCGGAATCTCAGGACCGGGGAGCTGTTTTTT.

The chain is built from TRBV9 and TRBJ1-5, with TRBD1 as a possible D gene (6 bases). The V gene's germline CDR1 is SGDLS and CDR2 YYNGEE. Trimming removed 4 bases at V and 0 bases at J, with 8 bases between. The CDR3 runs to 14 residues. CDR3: CASSTQGSNQPQHF. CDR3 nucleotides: TGTGCCAGCAGCACACAGGGTAGCAATCAGCCCCAGCATTTT. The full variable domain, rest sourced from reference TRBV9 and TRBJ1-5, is DSGVTQTPKHLITATGQRVTLRCSPRSGDLSVYWYQQSLDQGLQFLIQYYNGEERAKGNILERFSAQQFPDLHSELNLSSLELGDSALYFCASSTQGSNQPQHFGDGTRLSIL.

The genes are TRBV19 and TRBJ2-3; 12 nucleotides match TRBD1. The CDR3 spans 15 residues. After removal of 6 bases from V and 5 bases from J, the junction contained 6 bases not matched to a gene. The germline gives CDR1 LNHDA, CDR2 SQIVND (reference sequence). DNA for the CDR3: TGTGCCAGTAGATCCGGGACAGGGGGCCGAGATACGCAGTATTTT. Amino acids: CASRSGTGGRDTQYF.

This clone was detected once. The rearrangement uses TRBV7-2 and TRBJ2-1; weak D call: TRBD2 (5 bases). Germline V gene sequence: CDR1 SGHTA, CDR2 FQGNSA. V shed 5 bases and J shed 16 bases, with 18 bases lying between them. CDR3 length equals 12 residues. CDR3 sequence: CASSPGIGEPFF. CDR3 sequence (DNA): TGTGCCAGCAGCCCGGGGATCGGTGAGCCCTTCTTC.

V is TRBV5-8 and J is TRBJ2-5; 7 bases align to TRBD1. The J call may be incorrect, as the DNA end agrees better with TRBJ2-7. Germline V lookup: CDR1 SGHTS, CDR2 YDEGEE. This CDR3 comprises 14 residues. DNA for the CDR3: TGTGCCAGCAGCTTGAGTGGGACAGCCTACGAGCAGTACTTC. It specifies CASSLSGTAYEQYF.

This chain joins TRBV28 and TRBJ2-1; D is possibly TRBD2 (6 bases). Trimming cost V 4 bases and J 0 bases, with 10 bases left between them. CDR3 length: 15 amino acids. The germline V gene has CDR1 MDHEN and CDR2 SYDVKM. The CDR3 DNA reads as TGTGCCAGCAGTTCATTCGGGGGCTCCTACAATGAGCAGTTCTTC. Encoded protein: CASSSFGGSYNEQFF.

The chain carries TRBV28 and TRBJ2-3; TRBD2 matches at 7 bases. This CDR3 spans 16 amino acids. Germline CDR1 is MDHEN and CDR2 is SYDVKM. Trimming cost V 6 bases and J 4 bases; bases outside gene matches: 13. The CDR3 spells CASSAPGGSFPDTQYF. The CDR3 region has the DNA TGTGCCAGCAGCGCACCCGGCGGGAGTTTCCCAGATACGCAGTATTTT.

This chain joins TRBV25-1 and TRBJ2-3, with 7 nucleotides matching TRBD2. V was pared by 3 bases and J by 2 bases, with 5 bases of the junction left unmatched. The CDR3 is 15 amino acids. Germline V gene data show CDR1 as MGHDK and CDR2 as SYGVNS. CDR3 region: CASSELAVFTDTQYF. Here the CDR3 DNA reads TGTGCCAGCAGTGAGCTAGCGGTCTTCACAGATACGCAGTATTTT.

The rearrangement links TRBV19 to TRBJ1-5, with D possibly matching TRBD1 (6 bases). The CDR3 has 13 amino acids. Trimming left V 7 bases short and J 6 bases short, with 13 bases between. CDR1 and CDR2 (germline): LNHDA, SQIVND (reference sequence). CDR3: CASNRDNGQPQHF. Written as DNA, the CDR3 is TGTGCCAGTAATCGGGACAACGGTCAGCCCCAGCATTTT.

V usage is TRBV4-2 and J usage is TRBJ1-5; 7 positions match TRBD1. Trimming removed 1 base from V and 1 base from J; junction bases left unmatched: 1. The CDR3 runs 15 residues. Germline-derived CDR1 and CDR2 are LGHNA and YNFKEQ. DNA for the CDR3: TGTGCCAGCAGCCAAGGACAGGGAAGCAATCAGCCCCAGCATTTT. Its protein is CASSQGQGSNQPQHF.

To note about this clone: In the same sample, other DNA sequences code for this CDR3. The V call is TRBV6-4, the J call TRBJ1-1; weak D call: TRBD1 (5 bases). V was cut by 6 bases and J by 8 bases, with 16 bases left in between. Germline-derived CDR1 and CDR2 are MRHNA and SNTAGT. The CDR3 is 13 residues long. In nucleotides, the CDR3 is TGTGCCAGCAGCGTCTCGGGGGATACAGAAGCTTTCTTT. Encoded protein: CASSVSGDTEAFF.

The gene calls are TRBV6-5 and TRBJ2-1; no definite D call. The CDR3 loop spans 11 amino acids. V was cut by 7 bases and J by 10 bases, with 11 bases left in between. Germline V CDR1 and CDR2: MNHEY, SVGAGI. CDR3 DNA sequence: TGTGCCAGCATGGCGGCCCGAGAGCAGTTCTTC. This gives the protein CASMAAREQFF.

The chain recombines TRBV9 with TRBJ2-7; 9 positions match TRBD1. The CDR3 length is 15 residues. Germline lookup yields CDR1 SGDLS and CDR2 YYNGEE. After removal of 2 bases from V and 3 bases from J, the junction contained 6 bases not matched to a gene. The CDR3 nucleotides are TGTGCCAGCAGCGTTAAGGGACAGGGCTTCTACGAGCAGTACTTC. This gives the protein CASSVKGQGFYEQYF.

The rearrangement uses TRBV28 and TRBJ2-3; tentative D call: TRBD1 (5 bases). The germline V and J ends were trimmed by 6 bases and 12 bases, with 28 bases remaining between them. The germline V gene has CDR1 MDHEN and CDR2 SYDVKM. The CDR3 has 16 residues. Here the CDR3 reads CASRPLPRGKWPPQYF. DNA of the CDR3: TGTGCCAGCAGACCACTACCAAGGGGAAAATGGCCCCCACAGTATTTT.

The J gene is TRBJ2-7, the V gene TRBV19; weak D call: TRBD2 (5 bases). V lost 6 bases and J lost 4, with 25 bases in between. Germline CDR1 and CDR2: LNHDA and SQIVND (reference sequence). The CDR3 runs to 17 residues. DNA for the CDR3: TGTGCCAGTAGCGGGATGTCCCTTGAGGTCGCTCCGTACGAGCAGTACTTC. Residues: CASSGMSLEVAPYEQYF.